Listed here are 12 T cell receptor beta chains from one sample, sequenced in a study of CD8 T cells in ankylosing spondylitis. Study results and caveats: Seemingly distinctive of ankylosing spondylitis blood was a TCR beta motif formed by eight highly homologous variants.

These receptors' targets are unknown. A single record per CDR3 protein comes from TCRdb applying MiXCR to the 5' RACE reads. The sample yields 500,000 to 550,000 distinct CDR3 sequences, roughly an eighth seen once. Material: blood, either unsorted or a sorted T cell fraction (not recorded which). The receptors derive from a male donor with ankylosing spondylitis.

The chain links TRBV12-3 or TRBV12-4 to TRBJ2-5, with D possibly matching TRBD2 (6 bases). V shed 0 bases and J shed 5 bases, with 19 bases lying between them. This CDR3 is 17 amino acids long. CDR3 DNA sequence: TGTGCCAGCAGTTTAGCTGGGAGAGGGACTCCCTGGGAGACCCAGTACTTC. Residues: CASSLAGRGTPWETQYF.

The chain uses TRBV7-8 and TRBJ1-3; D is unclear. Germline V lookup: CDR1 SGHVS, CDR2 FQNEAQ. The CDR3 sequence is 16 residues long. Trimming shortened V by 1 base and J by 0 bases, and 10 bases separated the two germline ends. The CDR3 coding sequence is TGTGCCAGCAGCTTAGGTGGACCTTTCTCTGGAAACACCATATATTTT. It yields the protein CASSLGGPFSGNTIYF.

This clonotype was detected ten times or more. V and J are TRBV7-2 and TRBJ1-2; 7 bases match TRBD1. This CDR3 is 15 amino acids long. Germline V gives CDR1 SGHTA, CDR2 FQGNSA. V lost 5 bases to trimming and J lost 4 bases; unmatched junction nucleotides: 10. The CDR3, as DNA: TGTGCCAGCAGCCTAGACAGGGCGGTTGGCTATGGCTACACCTTC. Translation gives CASSLDRAVGYGYTF.

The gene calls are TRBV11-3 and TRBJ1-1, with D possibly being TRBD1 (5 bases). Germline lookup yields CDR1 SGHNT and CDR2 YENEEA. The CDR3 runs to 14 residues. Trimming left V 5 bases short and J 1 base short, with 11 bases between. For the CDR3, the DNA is TGTGCCAGCAGCCCGGGGGGGTCGAACACTGAAGCTTTCTTT. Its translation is CASSPGGSNTEAFF.

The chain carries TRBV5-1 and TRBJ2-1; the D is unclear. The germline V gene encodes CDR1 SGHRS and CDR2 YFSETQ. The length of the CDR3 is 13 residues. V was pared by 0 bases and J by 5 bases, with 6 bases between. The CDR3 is CASSLGSNNEQFF. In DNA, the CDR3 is TGCGCCAGCAGCTTGGGGTCCAACAATGAGCAGTTCTTC.

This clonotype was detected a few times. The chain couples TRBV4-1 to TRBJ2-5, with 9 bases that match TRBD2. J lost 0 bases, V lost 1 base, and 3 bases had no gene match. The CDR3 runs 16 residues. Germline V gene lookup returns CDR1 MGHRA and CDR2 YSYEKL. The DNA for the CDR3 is TGCGCCAGCAGCCAAGCCACTAGCGGGTACCAAGAGACCCAGTACTTC. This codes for CASSQATSGYQETQYF.

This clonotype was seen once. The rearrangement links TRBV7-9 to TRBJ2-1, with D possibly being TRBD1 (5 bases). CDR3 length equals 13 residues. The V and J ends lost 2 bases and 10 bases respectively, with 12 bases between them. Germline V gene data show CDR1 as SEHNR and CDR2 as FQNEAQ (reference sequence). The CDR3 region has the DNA TGTGCCAGCAGCTTATCTTTTAAGGGGGAGCAGTTCTTC. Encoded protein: CASSLSFKGEQFF.

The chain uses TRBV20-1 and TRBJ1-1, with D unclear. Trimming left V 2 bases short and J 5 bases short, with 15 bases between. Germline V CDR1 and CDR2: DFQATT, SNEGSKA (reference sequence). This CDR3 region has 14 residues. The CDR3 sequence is CSARPPTQGTEAFF. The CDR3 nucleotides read TGCAGTGCTAGACCGCCGACCCAAGGGACTGAAGCTTTCTTT.

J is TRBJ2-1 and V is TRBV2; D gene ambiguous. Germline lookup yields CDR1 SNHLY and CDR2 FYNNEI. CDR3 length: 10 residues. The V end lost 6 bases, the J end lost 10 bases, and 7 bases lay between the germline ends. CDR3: CASRVGEQFF. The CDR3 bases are TGTGCCAGCAGGGTTGGGGAGCAGTTCTTC.

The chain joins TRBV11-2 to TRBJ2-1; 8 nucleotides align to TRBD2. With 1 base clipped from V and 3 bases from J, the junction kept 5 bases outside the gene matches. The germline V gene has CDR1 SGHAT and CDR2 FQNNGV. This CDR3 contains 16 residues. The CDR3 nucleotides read TGTGCCAGCAGCTTAGTTAGCGGGACGTACTACAATGAGCAGTTCTTC. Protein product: CASSLVSGTYYNEQFF.

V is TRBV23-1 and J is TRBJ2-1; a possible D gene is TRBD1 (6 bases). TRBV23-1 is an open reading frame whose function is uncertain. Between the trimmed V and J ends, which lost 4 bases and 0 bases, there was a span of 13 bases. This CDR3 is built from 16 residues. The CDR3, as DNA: TGCGCCAGCAGTCTCATTAGAGGGGGCTCCTACAATGAGCAGTTCTTC. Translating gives CASSLIRGGSYNEQFF.

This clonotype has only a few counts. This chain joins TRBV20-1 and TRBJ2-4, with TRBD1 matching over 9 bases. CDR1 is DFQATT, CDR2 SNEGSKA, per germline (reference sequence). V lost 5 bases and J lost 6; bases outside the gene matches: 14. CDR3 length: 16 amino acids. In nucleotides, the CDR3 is TGCAGTGCTCCGGCGGGACCACAGGGGGCCGCAAACATTCAGTACTTC. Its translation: CSAPAGPQGAANIQYF.